This T cell receptor (beta chain) was sequenced in a study of blood T cell repertoires in COVID-19. Study overall: Sites across the United States, Italy and Spain contributed samples from acute and convalescent COVID-19. From T cells, B-cell-depleted T cells, or PBMCs came the material, which was cDNA or gDNA.

CDR1 SGHRS and CDR2 YFSETQ come from the germline V gene. The CDR3 totals 14 residues. Trimming took off 2 bases at V and 6 bases at J, with 13 bases between the two ends. As originally analysed: The assay estimated nucleated cells by amplifying reference gene primers. Only in-frame clones appear in the TCRdb table, and some are missing; sequencing was by immunoSEQ multiplex PCR. V and J calls and clone size follow that table, whereas D and trimming were derived from the DNA. The sample includes roughly 120,000 clones, roughly 80% of them seen just once. The chain uses TRBV5-1 and TRBJ2-3; no reliable D call. This sequence originates from a human donor in a cohort sampled during active COVID-19. The sequencing sample was made of peripheral blood. The DNA of the CDR3 is TGCGCCAGCAGCTTCGGGTTTGGCCCTGATACGCAGTATTTT. The encoded protein is CASSFGFGPDTQYF.